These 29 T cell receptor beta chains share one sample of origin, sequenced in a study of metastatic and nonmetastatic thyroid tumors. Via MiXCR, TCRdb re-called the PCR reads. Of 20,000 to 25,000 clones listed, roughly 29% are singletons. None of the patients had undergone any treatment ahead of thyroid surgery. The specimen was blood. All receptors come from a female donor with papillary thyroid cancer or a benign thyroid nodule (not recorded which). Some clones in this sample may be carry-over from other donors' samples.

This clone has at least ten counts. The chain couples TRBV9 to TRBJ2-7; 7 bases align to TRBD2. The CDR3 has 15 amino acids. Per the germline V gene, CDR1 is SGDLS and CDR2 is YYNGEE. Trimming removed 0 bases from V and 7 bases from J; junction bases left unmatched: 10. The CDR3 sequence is CASSVGGAGVGEQYF. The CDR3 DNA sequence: TGTGCCAGCAGCGTAGGAGGCGCGGGGGTGGGGGAGCAGTACTTC.

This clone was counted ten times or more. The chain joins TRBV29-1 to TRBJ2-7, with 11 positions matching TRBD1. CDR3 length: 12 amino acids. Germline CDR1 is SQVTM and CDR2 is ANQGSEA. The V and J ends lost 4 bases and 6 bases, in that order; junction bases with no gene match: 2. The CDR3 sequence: CSVGTGGGEQYF. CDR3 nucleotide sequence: TGCAGCGTTGGGACAGGGGGCGGCGAGCAGTACTTC.

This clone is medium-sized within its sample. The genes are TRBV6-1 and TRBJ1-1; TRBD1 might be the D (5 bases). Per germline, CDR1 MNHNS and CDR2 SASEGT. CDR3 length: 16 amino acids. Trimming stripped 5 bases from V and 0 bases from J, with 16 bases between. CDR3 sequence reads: CASSWGLVGMNTEAFF. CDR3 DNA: TGTGCCAGCAGTTGGGGACTGGTGGGGATGAACACTGAAGCTTTCTTT.

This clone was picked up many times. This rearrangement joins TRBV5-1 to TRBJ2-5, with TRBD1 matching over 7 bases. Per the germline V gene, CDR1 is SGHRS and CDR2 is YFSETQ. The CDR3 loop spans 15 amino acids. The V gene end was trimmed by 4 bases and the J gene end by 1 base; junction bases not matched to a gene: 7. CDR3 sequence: CASSLTGWSQETQYF. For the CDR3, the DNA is TGCGCCAGCAGCCTGACAGGGTGGTCCCAAGAGACCCAGTACTTC. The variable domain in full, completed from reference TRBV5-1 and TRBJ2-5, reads KAGVTQTPRYLIKTRGQQVTLSCSPISGHRSVSWYQQTPGQGLQFLFEYFSETQRNKGNFPGRFSGRQFSNSRSEMNVSTLELGDSALYLCASSLTGWSQETQYFGPGTRLLVL.

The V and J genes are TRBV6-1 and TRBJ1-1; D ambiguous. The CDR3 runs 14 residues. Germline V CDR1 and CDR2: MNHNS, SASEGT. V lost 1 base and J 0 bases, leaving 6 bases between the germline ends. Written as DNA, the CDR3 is TGTGCCAGCAGTGAAGGACGGTTGAACACTGAAGCTTTCTTT. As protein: CASSEGRLNTEAFF.

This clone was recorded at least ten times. This CDR3 is CASSGRGGPSSETQYF. The CDR3 bases are TGTGCCAGCAGCGGCCGCGGGGGGCCAAGTTCAGAGACCCAGTACTTC. This chain joins TRBV7-9 and TRBJ2-5, with TRBD2 matching 8 bases. In germline, CDR1 is SEHNR, CDR2 FQNEAQ (reference sequence). V lost 5 bases and J lost 4; bases outside the gene matches: 12. This CDR3 is 16 amino acids long. The full variable domain, its missing parts supplied by reference TRBV7-9 and TRBJ2-5, is DTGVSQNPRHKITKRGQNVTFRCDPISEHNRLYWYRQTLGQGPEFLTYFQNEAQLEKSRLLSDRFSAERPKGSFSTLEIQRTEQGDSAMYLCASSGRGGPSSETQYFGPGTRLLVL.

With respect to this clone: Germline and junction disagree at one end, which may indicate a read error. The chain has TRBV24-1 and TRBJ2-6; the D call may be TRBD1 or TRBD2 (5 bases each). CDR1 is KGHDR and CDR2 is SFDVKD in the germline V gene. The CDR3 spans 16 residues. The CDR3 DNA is TGCGCCACCAGTGACCGGGACGACTCTGGGGCCAACGTCCTGACTTTC. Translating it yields CATSDRDDSGANVLTF.

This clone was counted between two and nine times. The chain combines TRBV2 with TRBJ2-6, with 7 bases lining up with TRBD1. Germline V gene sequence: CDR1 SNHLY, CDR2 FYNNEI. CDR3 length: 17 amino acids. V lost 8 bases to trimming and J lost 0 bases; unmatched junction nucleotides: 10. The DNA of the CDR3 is TGTGCCAGCCGACAGGGATCAGCTAGCTCTGGGGCCAACGTCCTGACTTTC. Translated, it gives CASRQGSASSGANVLTF.

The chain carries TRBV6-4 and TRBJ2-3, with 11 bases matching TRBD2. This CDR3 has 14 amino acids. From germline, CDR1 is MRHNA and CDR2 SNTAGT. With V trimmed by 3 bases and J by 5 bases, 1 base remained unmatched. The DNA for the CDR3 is TGTGCCAGCAGTGAACTAGCGGGAGAAGATACGCAGTATTTT. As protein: CASSELAGEDTQYF.

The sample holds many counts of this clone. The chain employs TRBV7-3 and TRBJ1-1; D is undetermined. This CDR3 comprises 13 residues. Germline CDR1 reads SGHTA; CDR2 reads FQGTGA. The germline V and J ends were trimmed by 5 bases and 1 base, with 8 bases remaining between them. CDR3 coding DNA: TGTGCCAGCAGCGCCCCAGGGAACACTGAAGCTTTCTTT. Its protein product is CASSAPGNTEAFF.

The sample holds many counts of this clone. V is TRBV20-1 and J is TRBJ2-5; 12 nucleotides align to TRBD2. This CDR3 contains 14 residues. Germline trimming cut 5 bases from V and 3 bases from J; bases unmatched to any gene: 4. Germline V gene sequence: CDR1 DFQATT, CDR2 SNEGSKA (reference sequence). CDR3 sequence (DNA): TGCAGTGCTCGAAGACTAGCGGGAGAAGAGACCCAGTACTTC. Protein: CSARRLAGEETQYF.

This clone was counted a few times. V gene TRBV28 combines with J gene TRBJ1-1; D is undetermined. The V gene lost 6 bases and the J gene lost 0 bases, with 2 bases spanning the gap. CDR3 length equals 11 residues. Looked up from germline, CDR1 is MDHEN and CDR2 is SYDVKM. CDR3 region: CASRLNTEAFF. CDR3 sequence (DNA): TGTGCCAGCAGGCTGAACACTGAAGCTTTCTTT. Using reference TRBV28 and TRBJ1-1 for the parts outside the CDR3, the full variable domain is DVKVTQSSRYLVKRTGEKVFLECVQDMDHENMFWYRQDPGLGLRLIYFSYDVKMKEKGDIPEGYSVSREKKERFSLILESASTNQTSMYLCASRLNTEAFFGQGTRLTVV.

The CDR3 reads CASSPSGGAETQYF. Here the CDR3 DNA reads TGTGCCAGCAGCCCGAGCGGGGGGGCAGAGACCCAGTACTTC. This sequence joins TRBV7-2 and TRBJ2-5, with 10 bases that match TRBD2. The ends lost 5 bases at V and 4 bases at J; junction bases unmatched: 4. This CDR3 has 14 amino acids. The V gene's germline CDR1 is SGHTA and CDR2 FQGNSA.

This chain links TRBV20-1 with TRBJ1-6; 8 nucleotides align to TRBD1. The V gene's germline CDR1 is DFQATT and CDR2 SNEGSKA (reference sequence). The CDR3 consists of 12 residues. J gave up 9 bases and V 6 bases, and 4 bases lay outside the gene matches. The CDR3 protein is CSAQDRGSPLHF. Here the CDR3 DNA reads TGCAGTGCCCAAGACAGGGGTTCACCCCTCCACTTT.

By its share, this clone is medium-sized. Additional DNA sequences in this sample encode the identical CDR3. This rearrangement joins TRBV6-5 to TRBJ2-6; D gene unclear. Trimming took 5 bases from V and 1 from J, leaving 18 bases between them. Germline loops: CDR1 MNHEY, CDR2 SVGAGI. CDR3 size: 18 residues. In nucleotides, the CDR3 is TGTGCCAGCAGTAATATGTATTCGGGTACTTCTGGGGCCAACGTCCTGACTTTC. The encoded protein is CASSNMYSGTSGANVLTF.

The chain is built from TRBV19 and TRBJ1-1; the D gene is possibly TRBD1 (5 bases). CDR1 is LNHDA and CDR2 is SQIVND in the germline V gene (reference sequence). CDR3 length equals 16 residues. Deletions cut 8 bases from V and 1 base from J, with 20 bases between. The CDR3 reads CASGYFDSLENTEAFF. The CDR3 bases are TGTGCCAGTGGGTATTTCGACAGCCTAGAGAACACTGAAGCTTTCTTT.

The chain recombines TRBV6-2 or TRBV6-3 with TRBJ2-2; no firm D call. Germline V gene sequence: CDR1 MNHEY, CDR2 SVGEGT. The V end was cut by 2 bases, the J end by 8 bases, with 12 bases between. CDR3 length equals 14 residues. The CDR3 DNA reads TGTGCCAGCAGTTACGGGAACAAGGGTGGGGAGCTGTTTTTT. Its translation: CASSYGNKGGELFF.

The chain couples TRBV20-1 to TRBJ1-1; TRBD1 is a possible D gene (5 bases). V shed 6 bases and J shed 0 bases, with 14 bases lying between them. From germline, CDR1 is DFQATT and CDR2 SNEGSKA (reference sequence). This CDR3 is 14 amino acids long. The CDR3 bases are TGCAGTGCCCGGCGGGGGTCTCTGAACACTGAAGCTTTCTTT. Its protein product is CSARRGSLNTEAFF.

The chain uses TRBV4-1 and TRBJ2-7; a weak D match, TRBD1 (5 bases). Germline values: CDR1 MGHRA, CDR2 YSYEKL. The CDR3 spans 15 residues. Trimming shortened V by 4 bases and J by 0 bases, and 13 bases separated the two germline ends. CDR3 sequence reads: CASSPQVDSSYEQYF. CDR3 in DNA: TGCGCCAGCAGCCCGCAAGTCGACAGCTCCTACGAGCAGTACTTC.

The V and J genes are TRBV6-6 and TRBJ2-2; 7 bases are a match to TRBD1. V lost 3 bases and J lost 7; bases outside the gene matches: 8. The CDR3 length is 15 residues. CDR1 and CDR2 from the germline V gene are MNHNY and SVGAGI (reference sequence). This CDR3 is CASSYESTGSGELFF. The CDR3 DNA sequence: TGTGCCAGCAGTTATGAATCGACAGGGAGCGGGGAGCTGTTTTTT.

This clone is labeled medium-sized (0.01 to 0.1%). CDR3 sequence (DNA): TGTGCCACCAGTGATTTTGCGAACACCGGGGAGCTGTTTTTT. Translated, it gives CATSDFANTGELFF. This chain connects TRBV24-1 to TRBJ2-2; D is uncertain. The CDR3 contains 14 residues. The germline gives CDR1 KGHDR, CDR2 SFDVKD. V was shortened by 1 base and J by 0 bases, with 2 bases between the two germline ends.

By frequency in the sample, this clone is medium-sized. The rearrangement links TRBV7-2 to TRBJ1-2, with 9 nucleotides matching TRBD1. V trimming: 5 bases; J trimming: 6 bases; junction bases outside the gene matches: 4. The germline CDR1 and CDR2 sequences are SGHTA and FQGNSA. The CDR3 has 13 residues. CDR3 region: CASSTRDRDGYTF. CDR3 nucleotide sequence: TGTGCCAGCAGCACCCGGGACAGGGATGGCTACACCTTC. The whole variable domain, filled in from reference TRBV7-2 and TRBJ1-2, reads GAGVSQSPSNKVTEKGKDVELRCDPISGHTALYWYRQSLGQGLEFLIYFQGNSAPDKSGLPSDRFSAERTGGSVSTLTIQRTQQEDSAVYLCASSTRDRDGYTFGSGTRLTVV.

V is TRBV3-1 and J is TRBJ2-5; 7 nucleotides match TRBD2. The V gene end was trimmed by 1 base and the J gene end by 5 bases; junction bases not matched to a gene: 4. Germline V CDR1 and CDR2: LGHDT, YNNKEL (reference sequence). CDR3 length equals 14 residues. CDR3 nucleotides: TGTGCCAGCAGCCAAGCGGGAGGTGATGAGACCCAGTACTTC. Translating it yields CASSQAGGDETQYF.

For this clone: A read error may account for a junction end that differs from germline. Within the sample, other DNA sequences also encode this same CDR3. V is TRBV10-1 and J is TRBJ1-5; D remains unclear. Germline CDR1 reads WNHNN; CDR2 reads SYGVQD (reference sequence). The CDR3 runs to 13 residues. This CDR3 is CASNFKRSQPQHF. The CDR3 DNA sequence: TGCGCCAGCAATTTTAAGAGATCGCAGCCACAGCATTTT.

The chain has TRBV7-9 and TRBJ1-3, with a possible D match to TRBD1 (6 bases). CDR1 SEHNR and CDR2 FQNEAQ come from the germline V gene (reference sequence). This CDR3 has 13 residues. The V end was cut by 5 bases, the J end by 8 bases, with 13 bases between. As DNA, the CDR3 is TGTGCCAGCAGCGGAGGAGGGGGAGACACCATATATTTT. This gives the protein CASSGGGGDTIYF.

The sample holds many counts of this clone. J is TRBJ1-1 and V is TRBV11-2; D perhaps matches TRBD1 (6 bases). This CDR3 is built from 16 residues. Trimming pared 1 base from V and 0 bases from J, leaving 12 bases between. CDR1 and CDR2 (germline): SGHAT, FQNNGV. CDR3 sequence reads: CASSLVGQPLNTEAFF. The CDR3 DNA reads TGTGCCAGCAGCTTAGTCGGACAGCCATTGAACACTGAAGCTTTCTTT.

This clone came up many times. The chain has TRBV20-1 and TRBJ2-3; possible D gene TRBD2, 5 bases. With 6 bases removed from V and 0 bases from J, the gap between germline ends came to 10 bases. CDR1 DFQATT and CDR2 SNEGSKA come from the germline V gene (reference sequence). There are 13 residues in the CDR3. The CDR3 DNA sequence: TGCAGTGCCCCCACGGGAAGCACAGATACGCAGTATTTT. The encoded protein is CSAPTGSTDTQYF.

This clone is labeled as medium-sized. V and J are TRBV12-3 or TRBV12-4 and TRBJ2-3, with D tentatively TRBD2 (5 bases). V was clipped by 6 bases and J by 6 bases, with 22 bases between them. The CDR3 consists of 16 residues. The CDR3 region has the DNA TGTGCCAGCAGCCCTCGGACTCCCACTCTGCGGGATACGCAGTATTTT. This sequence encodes CASSPRTPTLRDTQYF.

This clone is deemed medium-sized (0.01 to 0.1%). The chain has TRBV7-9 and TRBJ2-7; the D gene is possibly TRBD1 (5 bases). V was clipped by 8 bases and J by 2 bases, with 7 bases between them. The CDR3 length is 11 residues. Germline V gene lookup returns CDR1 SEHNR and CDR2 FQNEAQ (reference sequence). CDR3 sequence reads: CASADTYEQYF. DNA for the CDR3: TGTGCCAGCGCGGACACCTACGAGCAGTACTTC.